This is a list of T cell receptor beta chains from one sample in a study of OX40 agonist ivuxolimab in advanced cancers. Repertoires were generated with immunoSEQ multiplex PCR, while TCRdb's copy carries only in-frame clones and drops some. The top ten clones hold roughly 4.7% of a sample with 77,000 or so clones, approximately 84% of them seen once. The sequencing here drew on CD4+ or CD8+ T cells sorted from blood, taken in a trial of the OX40 agonist ivuxolimab. The receptors stem from an adult with an advanced solid tumor such as melanoma, head and neck, liver or kidney cancer. Each CDR3 is given with its conserved first and last residue. Fields, in order: V gene, J gene, D gene, clone size, CDR3 protein, CDR3 DNA. The D gene is left open where the match is weak. Rows give clone size only sometimes, using once, few, many, or a class for an expanded clone.

TRBV2	TRBJ1-5	TRBD1	.	CASSEGGGSNQPQHF	TGTGCCAGCAGTGAAGGAGGGGGCAGCAATCAGCCCCAGCATTTT
TRBV6-5	TRBJ1-2	.	few	CASSYSSAGGYTF	TGTGCCAGCAGTTACTCTTCAGCAGGGGGCTACACCTTC
TRBV7-9	TRBJ1-2	.	.	CASSHNTGGYTF	TGTGCCAGCAGCCATAACACCGGGGGCTACACCTTC
TRBV6-1	TRBJ2-3	TRBD2	.	CASSGLRAGGTDTQYF	TGTGCCAGCAGTGGTCTCCGGGCGGGGGGCACAGATACGCAGTATTTT
TRBV18	TRBJ1-6	.	.	CASSGDRNSPLHF	TGTGCCAGCTCAGGGGACCGAAATTCACCCCTCCACTTT
TRBV19	TRBJ2-1	TRBD2	few	CASGGLAGGLPYNEQFF	TGTGCCAGTGGGGGACTAGCGGGAGGACTTCCCTACAATGAGCAGTTCTTC
TRBV4-1	TRBJ1-1	.	.	CASSQELPRGPTEAFF	TGCGCCAGCAGCCAGGAACTACCCCGGGGCCCGACAGAAGCTTTCTTT
TRBV7-3	TRBJ2-1	TRBD2	.	CASSGGTSGTNEQFF	TGTGCCAGCAGCGGAGGGACTAGCGGGACCAATGAGCAGTTCTTC
TRBV18	TRBJ2-7	.	.	CASSPGVSSYEQYF	TGTGCCAGCTCACCGGGAGTTTCGTCCTACGAGCAGTACTTC
TRBV5-4	TRBJ1-1	.	few	CASSLDSSSTEAFF	TGTGCCAGCAGCTTGGACAGTTCTAGCACTGAAGCTTTCTTT
TRBV6-5	TRBJ2-7	.	.	CASSSSFAYEQYF	TGTGCCAGCAGTTCTTCCTTTGCCTACGAGCAGTACTTC
TRBV4-3	TRBJ2-7	.	.	CASSQGLNSYEQYF	TGCGCCAGCAGCCAAGGGCTGAACTCCTACGAGCAGTACTTC
TRBV6-1	TRBJ2-6	.	few	CASSEVGANVLTF	TGTGCCAGCAGTGAAGTTGGCGCCAACGTCCTGACTTTC
TRBV4-1	TRBJ1-2	.	.	CASSQAVRGRPYGYTF	TGCGCCAGCAGCCAAGCTGTAAGGGGACGACCCTATGGCTACACCTTC
TRBV11-2	TRBJ2-1	.	.	CASSLGHRFASNEQFF	TGTGCCAGCAGCTTAGGGCACAGGTTCGCATCTAATGAGCAGTTCTTC
TRBV5-1	TRBJ2-2	TRBD1	.	CASSNDRVNTGELFF	TGCGCCAGCAGCAACGACAGGGTCAACACCGGGGAGCTGTTTTTT
TRBV6-1	TRBJ1-1	.	.	CASSGGGGARRNTEAFF	TGTGCCAGCAGTGGAGGTGGGGGGGCCAGGCGGAACACTGAAGCTTTCTTT
TRBV5-8	TRBJ2-7	.	.	CASMGTNSYEQYF	TGTGCCAGCATGGGGACAAACTCCTACGAGCAGTACTTC
TRBV18	TRBJ2-7	.	few	CATNTGLLSYEQYF	TGTGCCACCAATACAGGACTGCTCTCCTACGAGCAGTACTTC
TRBV5-1	TRBJ2-2	.	.	CASSNQGNTGELFF	TGCGCCAGCAGCAATCAGGGGAACACCGGGGAGCTGTTTTTT
TRBV4-2	TRBJ1-6	TRBD1	.	CASSQDDAGTVISPLHF	TGTGCCAGCAGCCAAGACGACGCCGGGACAGTCATTTCACCCCTCCACTTT
TRBV7-8	TRBJ1-5	.	.	CASHDGTRWDQPQHF	TGTGCCAGTCACGACGGGACTCGGTGGGATCAGCCCCAGCATTTT